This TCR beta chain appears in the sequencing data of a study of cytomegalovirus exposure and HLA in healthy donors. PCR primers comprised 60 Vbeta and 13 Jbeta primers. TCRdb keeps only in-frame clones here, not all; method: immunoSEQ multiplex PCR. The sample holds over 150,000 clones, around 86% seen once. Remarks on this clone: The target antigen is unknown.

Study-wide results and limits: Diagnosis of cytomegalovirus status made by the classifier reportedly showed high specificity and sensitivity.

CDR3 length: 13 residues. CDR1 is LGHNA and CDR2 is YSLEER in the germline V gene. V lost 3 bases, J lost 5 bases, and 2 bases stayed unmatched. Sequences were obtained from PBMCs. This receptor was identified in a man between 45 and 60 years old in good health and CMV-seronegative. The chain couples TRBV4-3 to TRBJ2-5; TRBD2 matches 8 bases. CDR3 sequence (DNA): TGCGCCAGCAGCCACCCGGGGGGGGAGACCCAGTACTTC. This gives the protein CASSHPGGETQYF.